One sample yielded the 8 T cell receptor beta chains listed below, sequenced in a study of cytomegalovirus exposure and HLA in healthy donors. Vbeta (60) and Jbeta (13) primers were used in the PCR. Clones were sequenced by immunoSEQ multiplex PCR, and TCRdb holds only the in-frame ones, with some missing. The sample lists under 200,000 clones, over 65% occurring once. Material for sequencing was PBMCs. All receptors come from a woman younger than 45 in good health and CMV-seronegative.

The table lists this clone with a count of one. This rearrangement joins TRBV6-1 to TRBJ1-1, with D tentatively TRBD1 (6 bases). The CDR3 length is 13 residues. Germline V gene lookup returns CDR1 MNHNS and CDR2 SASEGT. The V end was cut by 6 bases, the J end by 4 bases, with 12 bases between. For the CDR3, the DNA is TGTGCCAGCAGCCGCAACAGGGCCACTGAAGCTTTCTTT. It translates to CASSRNRATEAFF.

CDR3 bases: TGTGCCAGCAGCTTAGATGGGGACAGGGGGGCTGAAGCTTTCTTT. This gives the protein CASSLDGDRGAEAFF. This chain joins TRBV7-6 and TRBJ1-1; TRBD1 agrees at 11 bases. The CDR3 totals 15 residues. V lost 1 base to trimming and J lost 6 bases; unmatched junction nucleotides: 4. The V gene's germline CDR1 is SGHVS and CDR2 FNYEAQ.

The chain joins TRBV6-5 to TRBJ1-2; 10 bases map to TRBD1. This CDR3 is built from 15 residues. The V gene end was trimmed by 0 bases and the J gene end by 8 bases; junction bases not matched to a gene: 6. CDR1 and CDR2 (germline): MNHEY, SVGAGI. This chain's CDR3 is CASSYSIGQGVGYTF. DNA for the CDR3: TGTGCCAGCAGTTACTCGATTGGACAGGGGGTCGGCTACACCTTC.

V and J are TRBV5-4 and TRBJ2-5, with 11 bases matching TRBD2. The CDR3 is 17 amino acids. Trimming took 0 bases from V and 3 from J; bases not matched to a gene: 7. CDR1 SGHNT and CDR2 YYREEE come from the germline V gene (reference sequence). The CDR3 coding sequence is TGTGCCAGCAGCTTGGACCGCATACTAGCGGGGGAAGAGACCCAGTACTTC. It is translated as CASSLDRILAGEETQYF.

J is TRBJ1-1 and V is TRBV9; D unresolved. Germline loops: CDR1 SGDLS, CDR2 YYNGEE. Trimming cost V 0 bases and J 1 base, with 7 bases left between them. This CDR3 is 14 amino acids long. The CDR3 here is CASSVVGGNTEAFF. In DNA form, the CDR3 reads TGTGCCAGCAGCGTAGTCGGAGGGAACACTGAAGCTTTCTTT.

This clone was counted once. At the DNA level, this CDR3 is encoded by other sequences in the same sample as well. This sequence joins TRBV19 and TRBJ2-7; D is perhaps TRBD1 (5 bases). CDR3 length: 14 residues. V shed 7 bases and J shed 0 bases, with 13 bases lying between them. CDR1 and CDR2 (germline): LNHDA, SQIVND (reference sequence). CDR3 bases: TGTGCCAGTAACCCGGACACGAGCTCCTACGAGCAGTACTTC. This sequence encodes CASNPDTSSYEQYF.

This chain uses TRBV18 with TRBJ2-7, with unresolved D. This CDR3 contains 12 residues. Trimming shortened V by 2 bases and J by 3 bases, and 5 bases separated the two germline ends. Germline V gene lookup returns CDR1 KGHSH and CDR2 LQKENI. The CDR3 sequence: CASSPSNYEQYF. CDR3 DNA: TGTGCCAGCTCACCATCTAACTACGAGCAGTACTTC. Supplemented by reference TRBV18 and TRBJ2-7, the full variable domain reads NAGVMQNPRHLVRRRGQEARLRCSPMKGHSHVYWYRQLPEEGLKFMVYLQKENIIDESGMPKERFSAEFPKEGPSILRIQQVVRGDSAAYFCASSPSNYEQYFGPGTRLTVT.

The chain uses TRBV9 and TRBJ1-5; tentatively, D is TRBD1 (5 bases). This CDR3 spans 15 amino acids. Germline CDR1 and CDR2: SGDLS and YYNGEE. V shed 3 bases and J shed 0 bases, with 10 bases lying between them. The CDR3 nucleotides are TGTGCCAGCAGCGCGACAGCGACTAGCAATCAGCCCCAGCATTTT. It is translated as CASSATATSNQPQHF. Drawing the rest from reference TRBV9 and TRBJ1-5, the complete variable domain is DSGVTQTPKHLITATGQRVTLRCSPRSGDLSVYWYQQSLDQGLQFLIQYYNGEERAKGNILERFSAQQFPDLHSELNLSSLELGDSALYFCASSATATSNQPQHFGDGTRLSIL.